This is a list of T cell receptor beta chains from one sample in a study of PD-1 blockade in classical Hodgkin lymphoma. Here immunoSEQ multiplex PCR was the method, and the copy in TCRdb shows in-frame clones only, minus some. The sample has 20,000 to 25,000 clones; 80% are singletons. Sequenced material: peripheral blood mononuclear cells (PBMCs), taken before the fourth cycle of nivolumab. Every receptor here comes from a human donor with classical Hodgkin lymphoma. CDR3s include the opening cysteine and the closing phenylalanine or tryptophan. The order of the fields is V gene, D gene, J gene, clone size, CDR3 DNA, CDR3 protein. The D gene is left open where the match is weak. The listing skips clone size in some rows; elsewhere it reads once, few, many or a size class.

TRBV5-1	TRBD1	TRBJ1-2	once	TGCGCCAGCAGCTTGGAGGGACAGTGGGGCTACACCTTC	CASSLEGQWGYTF
TRBV28	TRBD2	TRBJ2-5	.	TGTGCCAGCAGTTTAACTAGCGGGGAGACCCAGTACTTC	CASSLTSGETQYF
TRBV2	.	TRBJ1-1	once	TGTGCCAGCAGAACGATGCAGGGGTACACTGAAGCTTTCTTT	CASRTMQGYTEAFF
TRBV27	TRBD1	TRBJ1-2	.	TGTGCCAGCAGTTTACGGCAGGGGGCCAACTATGGCTACACCTTC	CASSLRQGANYGYTF
TRBV6-5	.	TRBJ1-1	.	TGTGCCAGCAGTTACCCCCTTGGGAGTGAAGCTTTCTTT	CASSYPLGSEAFF
TRBV7-9	TRBD1	TRBJ2-7	.	TGTGCCAGCAGCTTGGATGTCGGACAGGTCCTCTACGAGCAGTACTTC	CASSLDVGQVLYEQYF
TRBV7-9	.	TRBJ1-2	few	TGTGCCAGCAGCCCCGGGTATTATGGCTACACCTTC	CASSPGYYGYTF
TRBV5-1	.	TRBJ2-3	.	TGCGCCAGCAGCCCGAGAGGGCGGGGTAGCACAGATACGCAGTATTTT	CASSPRGRGSTDTQYF
TRBV19	.	TRBJ2-5	.	TGTGCCAGTAGTATAGGGCTAACTTGGGAAGAGACCCAGTACTTC	CASSIGLTWEETQYF
TRBV5-4	.	TRBJ1-1	.	TGTGCCAGCAGCTCCCTACATCCCCTAAGAGCCACCATATATGAAGCTTTCTTT	CASSSLHPLRATIYEAFF
TRBV10-3	.	TRBJ2-7	.	TGTGCCATCAGACCCGACACCTACGAGCAGTACTTC	CAIRPDTYEQYF
TRBV15	TRBD2	TRBJ2-5	few	TGTGCCACCTCGCAGCGGGAGAACGTTGAGACCCAGTACTTC	CATSQRENVETQYF
TRBV9	.	TRBJ1-2	.	TGTGCCAGCAGCGAGGTTGAAGCGGGCAGGGGCTATGGCTACACCTTC	CASSEVEAGRGYGYTF
TRBV14	.	TRBJ2-2	.	TGTGCCAGCAGCCACCTAGAGAGGATGAACACCGGGGAGCTGTTTTTT	CASSHLERMNTGELFF
TRBV5-6	TRBD2	TRBJ2-3	.	TGTGCCAGCAGCTTGGCGGGACTAGCGGTAGATACGCAGTATTTT	CASSLAGLAVDTQYF
TRBV5-1	.	TRBJ1-1	.	TGCGCCAGCAGCTGGGGAGGGGGGAACACTGAAGCTTTCTTT	CASSWGGGNTEAFF
TRBV11-2	.	TRBJ1-1	.	TGTGCCAGCAGCGTAACGGGACAAGCAGGGTTCGTCTTT	CASSVTGQAGFVF
TRBV19	.	TRBJ1-1	few	TGTGCCAGTAGTATAGCGACAGCGCTCGATGAAGCTTTCTTT	CASSIATALDEAFF
TRBV6-1	TRBD2	TRBJ2-1	.	TGTGCCAGCAGTGAACAACCGGGAGGGAATGAGCAGTTCTTC	CASSEQPGGNEQFF
TRBV6-1	TRBD1	TRBJ2-1	.	TGTGCCAGCAGCGACAGGGGGATTTTCTTC	CASSDRGIFF
TRBV5-1	.	TRBJ2-5	.	TGCGCCAGCAGCTTGATGGAGCAAGAGACCCAGTACTTC	CASSLMEQETQYF
TRBV10-2	.	TRBJ2-7	.	TGCGCCAGCAGTCACTACGAGCAGTACTTC	CASSHYEQYF
TRBV4-2	.	TRBJ1-5	.	TGTGCCAGCAGCCGCCAGGAGGTCAATCAGCCCCAGCATTTT	CASSRQEVNQPQHF
TRBV15	TRBD2	TRBJ2-1	.	TGTGCCACCAGCAGAGAGGGGAGCGGGAGGATCTACAATGAGCAGTTCTTC	CATSREGSGRIYNEQFF
TRBV21-1	.	TRBJ1-2	once	TGTGCCAGCAGCAAAGCGAATCGGACAGGGGTGAGCTATGGCTACACCTTC	CASSKANRTGVSYGYTF
TRBV6-6	TRBD1	TRBJ1-6	.	TGTGCCAGCAGCCGGACAGGGGGCTTCGGTTCACCCCTCCACTTT	CASSRTGGFGSPLHF
TRBV9	.	TRBJ2-2	.	TGTGCCAGCAGCGTAGATAATACCGGGGAGCTGTTTTTT	CASSVDNTGELFF
TRBV7-9	TRBD1	TRBJ2-5	once	TGTGCCAGCAGGGGACAGGGCCAAGAGACCCAGTACTTC	CASRGQGQETQYF
TRBV9	.	TRBJ2-3	few	TGTGCCAGCAGAGAGGAGGGGGAGGGTTTCACAGATACGCAGTATTTT	CASREEGEGFTDTQYF
TRBV7-8	.	TRBJ1-1	.	TGTGCCAGCAGCTTAGGTTCCACGAACACTGAAGCTTTCTTT	CASSLGSTNTEAFF
TRBV19	.	TRBJ2-1	.	TGTGCCAGTAGTATAAACGTCTACAATGAGCAGTTCTTC	CASSINVYNEQFF
TRBV9	.	TRBJ2-6	.	TGTGCCAGCAGCCCGGGACTGATCGGATCTGGGGCCAACGTCCTGACTTTC	CASSPGLIGSGANVLTF
TRBV9	.	TRBJ1-1	few	TGTGCCAGCAACCTAGGGACCGGGAACACTGAAGCTTTCTTT	CASNLGTGNTEAFF
TRBV28	.	TRBJ2-5	.	TGTGCCAGCAGCCTGACGTGGTACCAAGAGACCCAGTACTTC	CASSLTWYQETQYF
TRBV4-1	TRBD1	TRBJ2-5	.	TGCGCCAGCAGCCAAGAAGGGCTCAGGACAGGCCAAGAGACCCAGTACTTC	CASSQEGLRTGQETQYF